This paragraph covers one TCR beta chain sequence. The data belong to a study of blood T cell repertoires in COVID-19. Turning to the study itself: Collection of acute and convalescent COVID-19 samples took place in the United States, Italy and Spain. Nucleic acid was either cDNA or gDNA, and it came from T cells, B-cell-depleted T cells, or PBMCs.

Trimming pared 4 bases from V and 4 bases from J, leaving 16 bases between. In germline, CDR1 is MGHRA, CDR2 YSYEKL. The CDR3 is 15 amino acids. Assay: immunoSEQ multiplex PCR; the TCRdb copy retains only in-frame clones and omits some. The table lists 250,000 to 350,000 clones, approximately 91% of them singletons. The receptor was isolated from a woman aged 30 to 39 with COVID-19, enrolled during active disease. The chain joins TRBV4-1 to TRBJ1-2, with D perhaps matching TRBD1 (6 bases). Source material: peripheral blood. This CDR3 is CASSLPGKGVYGYTF. The CDR3 bases are TGCGCCAGCAGCCTCCCGGGGAAGGGGGTCTATGGCTACACCTTC.